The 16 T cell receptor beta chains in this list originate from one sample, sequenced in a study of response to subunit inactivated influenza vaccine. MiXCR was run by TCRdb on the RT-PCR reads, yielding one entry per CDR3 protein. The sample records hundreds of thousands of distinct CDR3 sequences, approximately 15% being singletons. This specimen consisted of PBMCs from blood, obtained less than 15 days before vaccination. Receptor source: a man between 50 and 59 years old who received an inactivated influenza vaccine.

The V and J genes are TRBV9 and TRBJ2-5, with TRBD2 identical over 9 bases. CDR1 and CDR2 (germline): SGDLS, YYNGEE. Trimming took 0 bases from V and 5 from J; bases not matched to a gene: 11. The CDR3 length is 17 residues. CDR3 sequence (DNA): TGTGCCAGCAGCGTAGGGCTGATAGCGGGAGAGGATGAGACCCAGTACTTC. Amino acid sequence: CASSVGLIAGEDETQYF. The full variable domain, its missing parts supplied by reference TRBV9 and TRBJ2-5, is DSGVTQTPKHLITATGQRVTLRCSPRSGDLSVYWYQQSLDQGLQFLIQYYNGEERAKGNILERFSAQQFPDLHSELNLSSLELGDSALYFCASSVGLIAGEDETQYFGPGTRLLVL.

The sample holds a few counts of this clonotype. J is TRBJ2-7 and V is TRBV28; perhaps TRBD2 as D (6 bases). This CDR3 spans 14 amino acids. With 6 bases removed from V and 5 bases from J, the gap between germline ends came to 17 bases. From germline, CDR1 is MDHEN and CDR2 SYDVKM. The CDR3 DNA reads TGTGCCAGCAGGCAAGGGACTCCGGACCACGAGCAGTACTTC. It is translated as CASRQGTPDHEQYF.

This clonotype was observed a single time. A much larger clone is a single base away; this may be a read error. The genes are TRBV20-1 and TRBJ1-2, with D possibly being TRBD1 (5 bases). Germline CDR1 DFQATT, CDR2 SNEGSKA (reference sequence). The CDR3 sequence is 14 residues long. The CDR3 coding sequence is TGCAGTGCTAGAGTGAGCAGGGAAGCTTATGGCTACGCCTTC. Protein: CSARVSREAYGYAF.

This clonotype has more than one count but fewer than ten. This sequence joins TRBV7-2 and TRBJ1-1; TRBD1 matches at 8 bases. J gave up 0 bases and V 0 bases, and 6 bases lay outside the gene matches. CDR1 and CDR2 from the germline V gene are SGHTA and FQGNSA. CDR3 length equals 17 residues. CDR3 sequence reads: CASSLARPGQVNTEAFF. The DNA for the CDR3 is TGTGCCAGCAGCTTAGCCCGACCGGGACAGGTGAACACTGAAGCTTTCTTT.

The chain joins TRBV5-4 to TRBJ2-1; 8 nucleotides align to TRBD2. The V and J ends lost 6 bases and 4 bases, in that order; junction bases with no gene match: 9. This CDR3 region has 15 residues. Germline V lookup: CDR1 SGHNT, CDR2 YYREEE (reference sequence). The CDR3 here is CASNYPGGLYNEQFF. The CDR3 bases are TGTGCCAGCAACTATCCGGGGGGGCTTTACAATGAGCAGTTCTTC.

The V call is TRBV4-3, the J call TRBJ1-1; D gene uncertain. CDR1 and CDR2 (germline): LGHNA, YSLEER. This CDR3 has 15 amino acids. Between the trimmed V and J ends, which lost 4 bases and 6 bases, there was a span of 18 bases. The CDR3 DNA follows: TGCGCCAGCAGCCCCGGGTTCCCGGAAGGCGCTGAAGCTTTCTTT. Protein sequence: CASSPGFPEGAEAFF.

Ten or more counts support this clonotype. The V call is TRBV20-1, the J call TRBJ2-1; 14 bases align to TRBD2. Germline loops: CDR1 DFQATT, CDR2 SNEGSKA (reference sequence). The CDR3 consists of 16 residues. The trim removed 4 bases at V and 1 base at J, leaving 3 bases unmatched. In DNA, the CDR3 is TGCAGTGCTAAGACTAGCGGGGGGGTGTCCTACAATGAGCAGTTCTTC. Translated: CSAKTSGGVSYNEQFF.

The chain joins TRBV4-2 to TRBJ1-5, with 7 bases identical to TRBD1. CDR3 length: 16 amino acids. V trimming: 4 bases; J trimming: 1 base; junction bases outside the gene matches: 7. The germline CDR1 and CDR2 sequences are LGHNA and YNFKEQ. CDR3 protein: CASSRKGGGSNQPQHF. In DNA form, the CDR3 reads TGTGCCAGCAGCCGCAAGGGAGGGGGCAGCAATCAGCCCCAGCATTTT.

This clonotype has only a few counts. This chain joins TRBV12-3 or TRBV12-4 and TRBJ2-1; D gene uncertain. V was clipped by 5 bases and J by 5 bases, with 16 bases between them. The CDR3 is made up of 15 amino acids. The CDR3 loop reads CASSPPWAPNNEQFF. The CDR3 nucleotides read TGTGCCAGCAGTCCCCCCTGGGCACCGAACAATGAGCAGTTCTTC.

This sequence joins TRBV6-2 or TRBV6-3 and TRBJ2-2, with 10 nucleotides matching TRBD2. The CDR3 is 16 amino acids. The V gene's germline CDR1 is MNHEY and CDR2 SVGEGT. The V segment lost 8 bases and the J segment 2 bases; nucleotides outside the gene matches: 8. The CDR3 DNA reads TGTGCCAGCCGTGATGGACTAGCGGTTAACACCGGGGAGCTGTTTTTT. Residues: CASRDGLAVNTGELFF.

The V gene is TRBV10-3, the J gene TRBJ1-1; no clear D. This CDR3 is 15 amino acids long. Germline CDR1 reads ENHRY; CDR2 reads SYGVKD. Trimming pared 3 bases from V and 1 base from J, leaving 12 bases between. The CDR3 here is CAISDAGITNTEAFF. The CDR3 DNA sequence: TGTGCCATCAGTGACGCGGGGATAACGAACACTGAAGCTTTCTTT.

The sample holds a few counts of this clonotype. The CDR3 nucleotides read TGCAGTGCTAGAGATCCCCCGAACACTGAAGCTTTCTTT. Translating gives CSARDPPNTEAFF. V gene TRBV20-1 combines with J gene TRBJ1-1; D ambiguous. Germline-derived CDR1 and CDR2 are DFQATT and SNEGSKA (reference sequence). The V gene lost 0 bases and the J gene lost 1 base, with 6 bases spanning the gap. The length of the CDR3 is 13 residues.

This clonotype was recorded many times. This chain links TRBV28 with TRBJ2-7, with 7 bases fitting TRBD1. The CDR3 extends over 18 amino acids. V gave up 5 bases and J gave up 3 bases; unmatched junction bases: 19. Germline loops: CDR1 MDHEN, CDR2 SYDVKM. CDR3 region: CASSAPFLLRQGFYEQYF. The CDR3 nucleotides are TGTGCCAGCAGTGCCCCCTTCCTCCTTAGACAGGGTTTCTACGAGCAGTACTTC.

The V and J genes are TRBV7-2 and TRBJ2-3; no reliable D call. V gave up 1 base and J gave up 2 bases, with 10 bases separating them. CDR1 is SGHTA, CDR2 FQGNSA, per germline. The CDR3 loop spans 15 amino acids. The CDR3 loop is CASSLVVQHTDTQYF. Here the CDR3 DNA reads TGTGCCAGCAGCTTAGTGGTTCAGCACACAGATACGCAGTATTTT.

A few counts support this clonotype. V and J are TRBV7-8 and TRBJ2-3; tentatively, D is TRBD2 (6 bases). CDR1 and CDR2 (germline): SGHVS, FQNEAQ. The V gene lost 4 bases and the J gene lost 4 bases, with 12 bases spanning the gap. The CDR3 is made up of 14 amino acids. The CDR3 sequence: CASSSWRGPDTQYF. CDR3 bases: TGTGCCAGCAGCTCGTGGAGGGGTCCAGATACGCAGTATTTT.

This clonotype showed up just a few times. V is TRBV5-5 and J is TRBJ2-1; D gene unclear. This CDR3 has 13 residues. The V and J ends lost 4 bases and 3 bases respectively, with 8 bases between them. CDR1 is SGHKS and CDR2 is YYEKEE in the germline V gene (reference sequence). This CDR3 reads CASSHESYNEQFF. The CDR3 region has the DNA TGTGCCAGCAGCCACGAGAGCTACAATGAGCAGTTCTTC.